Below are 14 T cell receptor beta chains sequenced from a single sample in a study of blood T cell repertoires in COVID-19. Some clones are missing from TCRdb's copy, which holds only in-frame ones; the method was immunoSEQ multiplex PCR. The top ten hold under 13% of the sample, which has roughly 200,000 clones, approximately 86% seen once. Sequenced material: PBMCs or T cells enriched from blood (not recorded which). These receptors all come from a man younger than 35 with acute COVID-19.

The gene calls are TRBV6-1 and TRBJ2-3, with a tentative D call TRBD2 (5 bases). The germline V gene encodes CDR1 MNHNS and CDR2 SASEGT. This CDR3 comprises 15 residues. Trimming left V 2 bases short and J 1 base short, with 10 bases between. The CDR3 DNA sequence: TGTGCCAGCAGTGAACACCACGGGGGCACAGATACGCAGTATTTT. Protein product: CASSEHHGGTDTQYF.

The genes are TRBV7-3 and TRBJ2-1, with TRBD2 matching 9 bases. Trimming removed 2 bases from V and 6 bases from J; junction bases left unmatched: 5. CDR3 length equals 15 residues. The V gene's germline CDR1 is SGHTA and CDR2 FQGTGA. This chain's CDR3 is CASSLGGRAGNEQFF. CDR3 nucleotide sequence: TGTGCCAGCAGCTTAGGCGGGAGGGCGGGCAATGAGCAGTTCTTC. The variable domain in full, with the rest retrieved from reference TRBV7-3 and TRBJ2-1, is GAGVSQTPSNKVTEKGKYVELRCDPISGHTALYWYRQSLGQGPEFLIYFQGTGAADDSGLPNDRFFAVRPEGSVSTLKIQRTERGDSAVYLCASSLGGRAGNEQFFGPGTRLTVL.

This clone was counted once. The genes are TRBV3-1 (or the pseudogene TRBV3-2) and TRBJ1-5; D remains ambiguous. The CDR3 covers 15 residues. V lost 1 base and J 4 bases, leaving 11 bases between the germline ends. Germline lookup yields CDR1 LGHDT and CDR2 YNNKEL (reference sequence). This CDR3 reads CASSQGEIPNQPQHF. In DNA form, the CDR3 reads TGTGCCAGCAGCCAAGGGGAGATACCTAATCAGCCCCAGCATTTT.

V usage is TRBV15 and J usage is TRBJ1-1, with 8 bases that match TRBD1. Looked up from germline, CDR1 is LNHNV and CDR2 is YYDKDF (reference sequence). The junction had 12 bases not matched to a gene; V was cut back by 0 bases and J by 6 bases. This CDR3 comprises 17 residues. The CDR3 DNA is TGTGCCACCAGCAGAGATCGAATCGGCAGGGGGCTTGCTGAAGCTTTCTTT. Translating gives CATSRDRIGRGLAEAFF.

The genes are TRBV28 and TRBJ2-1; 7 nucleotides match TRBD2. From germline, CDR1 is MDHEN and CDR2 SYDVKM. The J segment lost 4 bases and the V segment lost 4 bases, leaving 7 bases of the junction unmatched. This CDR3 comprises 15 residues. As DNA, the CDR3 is TGTGCCAGCAGTTCTACTAGCGCCGGATACAATGAGCAGTTCTTC. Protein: CASSSTSAGYNEQFF.

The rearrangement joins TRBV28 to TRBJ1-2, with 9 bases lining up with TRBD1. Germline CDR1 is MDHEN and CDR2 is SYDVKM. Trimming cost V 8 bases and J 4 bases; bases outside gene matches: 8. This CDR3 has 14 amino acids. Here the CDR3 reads CASGEAGQGYGYTF. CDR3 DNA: TGTGCCAGCGGGGAGGCGGGACAGGGCTATGGCTACACCTTC.

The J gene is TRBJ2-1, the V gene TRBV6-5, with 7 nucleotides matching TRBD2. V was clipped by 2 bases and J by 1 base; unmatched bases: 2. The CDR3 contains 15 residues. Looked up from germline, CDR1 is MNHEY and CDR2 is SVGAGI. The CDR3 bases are TGTGCCAGCAGTTACGGCGGGAGTTCCTACAATGAGCAGTTCTTC. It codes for CASSYGGSSYNEQFF.

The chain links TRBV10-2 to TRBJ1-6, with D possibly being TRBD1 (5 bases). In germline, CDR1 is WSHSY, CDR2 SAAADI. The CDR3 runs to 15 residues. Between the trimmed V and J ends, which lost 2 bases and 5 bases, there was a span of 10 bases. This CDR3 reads CASSEARANNSPLHF. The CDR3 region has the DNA TGCGCCAGCAGTGAGGCCAGGGCAAATAATTCACCCCTCCACTTT.

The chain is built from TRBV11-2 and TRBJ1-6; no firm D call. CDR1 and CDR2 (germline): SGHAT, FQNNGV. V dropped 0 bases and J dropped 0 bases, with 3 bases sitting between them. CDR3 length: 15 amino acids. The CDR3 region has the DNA TGTGCCAGCAGCTTAGATTACTCCTATAATTCACCCCTCCACTTT. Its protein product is CASSLDYSYNSPLHF.

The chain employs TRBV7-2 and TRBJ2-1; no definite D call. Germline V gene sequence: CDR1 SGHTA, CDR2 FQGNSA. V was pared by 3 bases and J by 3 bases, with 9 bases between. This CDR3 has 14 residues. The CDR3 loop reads CASSFGPLYNEQFF. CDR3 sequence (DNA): TGTGCCAGCAGCTTTGGGCCACTCTACAATGAGCAGTTCTTC.

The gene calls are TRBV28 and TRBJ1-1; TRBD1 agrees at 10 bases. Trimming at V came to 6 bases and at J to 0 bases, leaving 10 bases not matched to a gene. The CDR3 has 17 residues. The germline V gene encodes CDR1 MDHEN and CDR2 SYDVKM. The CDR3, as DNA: TGTGCCAGCAGGACAGGGGGCGCGATGGGAATGAACACTGAAGCTTTCTTT. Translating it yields CASRTGGAMGMNTEAFF.

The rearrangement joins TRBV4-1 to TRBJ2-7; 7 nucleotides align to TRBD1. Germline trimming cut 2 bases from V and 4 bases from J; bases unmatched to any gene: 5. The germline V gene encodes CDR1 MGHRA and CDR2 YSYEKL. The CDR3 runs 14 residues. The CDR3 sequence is CASSQTGTEYEQYF. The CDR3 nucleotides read TGCGCCAGCAGCCAAACCGGGACAGAATACGAGCAGTACTTC.

CDR3 sequence reads: CASRWLVGNQPQHF. The CDR3 nucleotides read TGTGCCAGCAGGTGGTTAGTGGGCAATCAGCCCCAGCATTTT. The chain is built from TRBV6-5 and TRBJ1-5; no reliable D call. Germline values: CDR1 MNHEY, CDR2 SVGAGI. The V and J ends lost 6 bases and 2 bases respectively, with 11 bases between them. This CDR3 is 14 amino acids long.

CDR3 protein: CASSFGLGGYNEQFF. The CDR3 DNA reads TGTGCCAGCAGCTTTGGACTTGGGGGGTACAATGAGCAGTTCTTC. This rearrangement joins TRBV7-2 to TRBJ2-1; possible D gene TRBD2, 6 bases. This CDR3 region has 15 residues. CDR1 is SGHTA, CDR2 FQGNSA, per germline. Trimming shortened V by 3 bases and J by 4 bases, and 13 bases separated the two germline ends.